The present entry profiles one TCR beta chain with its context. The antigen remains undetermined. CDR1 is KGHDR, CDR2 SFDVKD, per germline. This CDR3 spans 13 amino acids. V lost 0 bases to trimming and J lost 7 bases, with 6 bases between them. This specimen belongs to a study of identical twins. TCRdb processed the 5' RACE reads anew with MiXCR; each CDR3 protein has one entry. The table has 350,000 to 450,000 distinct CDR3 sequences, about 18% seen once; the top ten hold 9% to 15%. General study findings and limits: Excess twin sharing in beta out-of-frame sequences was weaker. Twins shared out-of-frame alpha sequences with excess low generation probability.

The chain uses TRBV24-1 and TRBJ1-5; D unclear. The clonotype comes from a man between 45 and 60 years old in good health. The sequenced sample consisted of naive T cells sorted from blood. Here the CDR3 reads CATSDLLGQPQHF. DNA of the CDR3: TGTGCCACCAGTGATTTGCTGGGACAGCCCCAGCATTTT.